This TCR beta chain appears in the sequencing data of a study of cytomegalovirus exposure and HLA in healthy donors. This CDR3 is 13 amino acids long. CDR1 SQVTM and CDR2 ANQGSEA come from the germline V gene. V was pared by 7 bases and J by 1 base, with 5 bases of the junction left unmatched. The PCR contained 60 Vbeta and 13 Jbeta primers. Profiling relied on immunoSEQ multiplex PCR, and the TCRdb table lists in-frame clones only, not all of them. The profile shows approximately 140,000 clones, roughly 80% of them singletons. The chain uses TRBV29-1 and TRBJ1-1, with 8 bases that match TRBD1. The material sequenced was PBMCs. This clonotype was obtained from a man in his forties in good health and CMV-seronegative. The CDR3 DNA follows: TGCAGCGCCTTGACAGGGGCGAACACTGAAGCTTTCTTT. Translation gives CSALTGANTEAFF.